The 14 T cell receptor beta chains listed next were all sequenced from one sample in a study of CD8 T cells in Susac syndrome. The RNA, about 0.45 to 1 ug, was put through reverse transcription using random hexamers. One entry per CDR3 protein, called by TCRdb with MiXCR from the immunoSEQ multiplex PCR reads. Among fewer than 60,000 distinct CDR3 sequences, approximately 95% were seen once, and the ten largest hold roughly 0.79%. What was sequenced was CD8+ T cells from PBMCs. These receptors all stem from a human donor with Susac syndrome.

The V call is TRBV7-9, the J call TRBJ2-5; TRBD2 is a possible D gene (5 bases). The V gene lost 8 bases and the J gene lost 3 bases, with 16 bases spanning the gap. The CDR3 has 14 residues. The germline V gene has CDR1 SEHNR and CDR2 FQNEAQ (reference sequence). CDR3 DNA: TGTGCCAGCGCGAACGAGGGCTTTAAAGAGACCCAGTACTTC. Translation: CASANEGFKETQYF.

This clonotype has just one count. The CDR3 loop is CASSYAGDGYTF. CDR3 nucleotides: TGTGCCAGCAGCTATGCGGGGGATGGCTACACCTTC. The V call is TRBV7-9, the J call TRBJ1-2; tentative D call: TRBD1 (5 bases). Germline assignment: CDR1 SEHNR and CDR2 FQNEAQ (reference sequence). The CDR3 loop spans 12 amino acids. V lost 4 bases to trimming and J lost 6 bases, with 9 bases between them.

A few counts support this clonotype. The chain carries TRBV12-3 or TRBV12-4 and TRBJ2-3; no clear D. This CDR3 is built from 11 residues. The V end was cut by 2 bases, the J end by 6 bases, with 3 bases between. CDR3 loop: CASSLMDTQYF. CDR3 nucleotide sequence: TGTGCCAGCAGTTTAATGGATACGCAGTATTTT.

The rearrangement joins TRBV9 to TRBJ1-2; 9 positions agree with TRBD1. The CDR3 runs to 16 residues. Losses at the gene ends were 0 bases for V and 3 bases for J; bases not matched to a gene: 6. CDR1 is SGDLS, CDR2 YYNGEE, per germline. The CDR3 DNA reads as TGTGCCAGCAGCGTAGCTCTGACAGGGGGAGACTATGGCTACACCTTC. Translating it yields CASSVALTGGDYGYTF.

V and J are TRBV4-1 and TRBJ2-7; D possibly matches TRBD1 or TRBD2 (5 bases each). This CDR3 is built from 14 residues. Germline assignment: CDR1 MGHRA and CDR2 YSYEKL. The ends were cut back, 1 base at V and 2 bases at J, with 9 bases in the middle. The CDR3 protein is CASSQGWGTYEQYF. In DNA form, the CDR3 reads TGCGCCAGCAGCCAAGGTTGGGGGACCTACGAGCAGTACTTC.

The chain recombines TRBV7-3 with TRBJ2-3; maybe TRBD2 (6 bases). This CDR3 contains 17 residues. V shed 5 bases and J shed 0 bases, with 18 bases lying between them. Germline V gene sequence: CDR1 SGHTA, CDR2 FQGTGA. CDR3 residues: CASSPLRDFPSTDTQYF. The CDR3 DNA sequence: TGTGCCAGCAGCCCCCTTCGGGACTTCCCTAGCACAGATACGCAGTATTTT. Full variable domain (missing parts from reference TRBV7-3 and TRBJ2-3): GAGVSQTPSNKVTEKGKYVELRCDPISGHTALYWYRQSLGQGPEFLIYFQGTGAADDSGLPNDRFFAVRPEGSVSTLKIQRTERGDSAVYLCASSPLRDFPSTDTQYFGPGTRLTVL.

The rearrangement links TRBV3-1 to TRBJ1-2; the match to TRBD1 covers 7 bases. The CDR3 contains 15 residues. V lost 2 bases, J lost 4 bases, and 7 bases stayed unmatched. The germline CDR1 and CDR2 sequences are LGHDT and YNNKEL (reference sequence). Written as DNA, the CDR3 is TGTGCCAGCAGCCAACCTGACAGGGTGCGCTATGGCTACACCTTC. This sequence encodes CASSQPDRVRYGYTF.

The chain has TRBV7-6 and TRBJ1-1, with a tentative D call TRBD1 (6 bases). Germline V gene lookup returns CDR1 SGHVS and CDR2 FNYEAQ. This CDR3 has 16 amino acids. V lost 5 bases and J 0 bases, leaving 16 bases between the germline ends. CDR3 region: CASSAPVDRLNTEAFF. DNA for the CDR3: TGTGCCAGCAGCGCGCCAGTGGACAGACTGAACACTGAAGCTTTCTTT. The entire variable domain, with the rest obtained from reference TRBV7-6 and TRBJ1-1, is as follows: GAGVSQSPRYKVTKRGQDVALRCDPISGHVSLYWYRQALGQGPEFLTYFNYEAQQDKSGLPNDRFSAERPEGSISTLTIQRTEQRDSAMYRCASSAPVDRLNTEAFFGQGTRLTVV.

This chain's CDR3 is CASSPTTEAFF. DNA for the CDR3: TGTGCCAGCAGCCCGACCACTGAAGCTTTCTTT. The chain uses TRBV9 and TRBJ1-1; D gene unclear. Trimming removed 4 bases at V and 4 bases at J, with 5 bases between. This CDR3 has 11 residues. Germline V gives CDR1 SGDLS, CDR2 YYNGEE.

This clonotype was observed once. The CDR3 nucleotides read TGTGCCAGCAGTTATATTTGGCGCCCCCGGTTCAATGAGCAGTTCTTC. It yields the protein CASSYIWRPRFNEQFF. The chain recombines TRBV6-2 or TRBV6-3 with TRBJ2-1; D unclear. Trimming stripped 3 bases from V and 6 bases from J, with 18 bases between. The CDR3 runs 16 residues. Germline V gene lookup returns CDR1 MNHEY and CDR2 SVGEGT.

This sequence joins TRBV7-9 and TRBJ2-5; no clear D. V lost 4 bases, J lost 4 bases, and 13 bases lay in between. The CDR3 sequence is 14 residues long. Germline V gene lookup returns CDR1 SEHNR and CDR2 FQNEAQ (reference sequence). CDR3 sequence: CASSSTGEPETQYF. The CDR3 bases are TGTGCCAGCAGCTCCACCGGCGAACCAGAGACCCAGTACTTC.

The rearrangement uses TRBV7-3 and TRBJ1-5; D is undetermined. CDR3 length equals 13 residues. Trimming removed 5 bases at V and 4 bases at J, with 9 bases between. The germline CDR1 and CDR2 sequences are SGHTA and FQGTGA. The CDR3 coding sequence is TGTGCCAGCAGCGCTGAATTAAATCAGCCCCAGCATTTT. Translation gives CASSAELNQPQHF. Complete variable domain (other parts from reference TRBV7-3 and TRBJ1-5): GAGVSQTPSNKVTEKGKYVELRCDPISGHTALYWYRQSLGQGPEFLIYFQGTGAADDSGLPNDRFFAVRPEGSVSTLKIQRTERGDSAVYLCASSAELNQPQHFGDGTRLSIL.

The chain joins TRBV12-3 or TRBV12-4 to TRBJ1-2, with unresolved D. V gave up 8 bases and J gave up 4 bases, with 17 bases separating them. The CDR3 is made up of 14 amino acids. CDR3 in DNA: TGTGCCAGCCATGGGGAGTCGGTAGGCTATGGCTACACCTTC. Translation: CASHGESVGYGYTF.

The count of this clonotype is one. CDR3 DNA sequence: TGTGCCAGCAGTTTAACTGGGCGGGCTATGTACGAGCAGTACTTC. Translation: CASSLTGRAMYEQYF. The chain couples TRBV28 to TRBJ2-7, with D possibly matching TRBD2 (5 bases). The germline V gene encodes CDR1 MDHEN and CDR2 SYDVKM. The length of the CDR3 is 15 residues. The V and J ends lost 2 bases and 4 bases respectively, with 15 bases between them.